This TCR beta chain was profiled in a study of Graves' ophthalmopathy and Graves' hyperthyroidism. At the level of the study: Peripheral blood collection took place at initial diagnosis, before any treatment.

Diagnostic conclusions were grounded in clinical symptoms, serum thyroxine, TRAb, thyroid ultrasound and orbital computed tomography. Amplifying from RNA transcripts, the study obtained TCR beta CDR3 regions. Second-round multiplex PCR came after first-round RT-PCR with HTBI primers. TCRdb recomputed calls from the multiplex PCR reads with MiXCR, one row per CDR3 protein. There are about half a million distinct CDR3 sequences in the sample; around an eighth occur only once, and roughly 10% lies in the top ten. Germline lookup yields CDR1 SQVTM and CDR2 ANQGSEA. Trimming took off 0 bases at V and 1 base at J, with 16 bases between the two ends. The CDR3 consists of 16 residues. This clonotype was detected ten times or more. The target antigen is unknown. Whole-study results and caveats: A 13-signature model separated ophthalmopathy from stable hyperthyroidism, 85% to 90% sensitivity, around 81% specificity. In blood, most expanded thyroid clonotypes above 0.001 frequency were also detected.

The receptor was derived from a woman in her 30s with Graves' ophthalmopathy. Sequenced sample: blood. The V gene is TRBV29-1, the J gene TRBJ2-7; D is tentatively TRBD1 or TRBD2 (5 bases each). The CDR3 protein is CSVEDHDHGGSYEQYF. The CDR3 DNA sequence: TGCAGCGTTGAAGATCATGATCATGGGGGTTCCTACGAGCAGTACTTC.